This TCR beta chain is drawn from a study of blood T cell repertoires in COVID-19. The overall study: From T cells, B-cell-depleted T cells, or PBMCs came the material, which was cDNA or gDNA.

The assay was immunoSEQ multiplex PCR, and TCRdb's table has in-frame clones only and misses some. The data show fewer than 250,000 clones, more than 70% seen once. Germline assignment: CDR1 MNHNS and CDR2 SASEGT. The CDR3 totals 14 residues. With 3 bases removed from V and 9 bases from J, the gap between germline ends came to 12 bases. This sequence originates from a woman aged 40 to 49 with acute COVID-19. The chain combines TRBV6-1 with TRBJ1-6; possible D gene TRBD1, 5 bases. Sequencing was done on a sample of PBMCs or T cells enriched from blood (not recorded which). The CDR3 loop is CASSDRAGISPLHF. In nucleotides, the CDR3 is TGTGCCAGCAGTGACAGGGCTGGAATTTCACCCCTCCACTTT.